This T cell receptor (beta chain) was identified during a study of blood T cell repertoires in COVID-19. Study in general: Collection of acute and convalescent COVID-19 samples took place in the United States, Italy and Spain. In each case, the material was cDNA or gDNA derived from T cells, B-cell-depleted T cells, or PBMCs.

This clone was observed a single time. CDR3 size: 16 residues. V shed 5 bases and J 0 bases; nucleotides not matched to a gene: 6. CDR1 is SNHLY, CDR2 FYNNEI, per germline. As handled by the study authors: Amplification from reference gene primers served as the basis for estimated nucleated cell counts. This table comes from immunoSEQ multiplex PCR, and its TCRdb copy is limited to in-frame clones, with some not included. That table furnishes V, J and clone size, whereas the DNA furnished D and trimming. The profile shows 400,000 or so clones, roughly nine tenths of them singletons. Recovery meant two consecutive negative NP/OP PCR tests, professional clearance, or resolved symptoms.

This sequence was found in a man aged 25 to 40 who had recovered from COVID-19. The rearrangement uses TRBV2 and TRBJ2-2, with 7 bases aligning to TRBD2. Sequenced sample: PBMCs or T cells enriched from blood (not recorded which). CDR3 residues: CASSWDYTTNTGELFF. DNA for the CDR3: TGTGCCAGCAGTTGGGACTACACGACGAACACCGGGGAGCTGTTTTTT.